The 10 T cell receptor beta chains reported below all come from one sample, sequenced in a study of blood T cell repertoires in COVID-19. The protocol was immunoSEQ multiplex PCR, while the TCRdb copy is restricted to in-frame clones and leaves out a portion. The repertoire has around 130,000 clones, around 87% of them found once; the top ten carry more than 5%. Material: peripheral blood. Source of these receptors: a human donor in a cohort sampled during active COVID-19.

This clone was seen just once. The V call is TRBV7-9, the J call TRBJ2-1; D possibly corresponds to TRBD2 (6 bases). Germline values: CDR1 SEHNR, CDR2 FQNEAQ (reference sequence). V lost 4 bases and J lost 0, with 13 bases in between. The CDR3 consists of 16 residues. CDR3 sequence: CASSSIAVSSYNEQFF. For the CDR3, the DNA is TGTGCCAGCAGCTCCATAGCGGTGAGCTCCTACAATGAGCAGTTCTTC.

The genes are TRBV5-1 and TRBJ1-6; 8 bases line up with TRBD1. The CDR3 spans 14 residues. Germline V CDR1 and CDR2: SGHRS, YFSETQ. Trimming removed 2 bases from V and 10 bases from J; junction bases left unmatched: 5. The CDR3: CASSLGQGGSPLHF. As DNA, the CDR3 is TGCGCCAGCAGCTTAGGACAGGGAGGCTCACCCCTCCACTTT.

This clone was detected ten times or more. The V and J genes are TRBV27 and TRBJ1-5; 7 nucleotides agree with TRBD1. The CDR3 covers 14 residues. Germline V gene data show CDR1 as MNHEY and CDR2 as SMNVEV (reference sequence). Trimming removed 5 bases from V and 4 bases from J; junction bases left unmatched: 5. The CDR3 loop reads CASSLYRGNQPQHF. Written as DNA, the CDR3 is TGTGCCAGCAGTCTTTACAGGGGAAATCAGCCCCAGCATTTT.

The rearrangement links TRBV4-1 to TRBJ1-5; TRBD1 agrees at 9 bases. From germline, CDR1 is MGHRA and CDR2 YSYEKL. There are 17 residues in the CDR3. V gave up 1 base and J gave up 1 base; unmatched junction bases: 5. The CDR3 reads CASSQAQTGGSNQPQHF. The CDR3 coding sequence is TGCGCCAGCAGCCAAGCCCAGACAGGGGGAAGCAATCAGCCCCAGCATTTT.

The genes are TRBV5-8 and TRBJ2-1, with D tentatively TRBD1 (5 bases). This CDR3 is 12 amino acids long. The V gene lost 4 bases and the J gene lost 15 bases, with 17 bases spanning the gap. Germline V gene data show CDR1 as SGHTS and CDR2 as YDEGEE. In nucleotides, the CDR3 is TGTGCCAGCAGCCTGGGGCAAGGTAGCTCGTTCTTC. Amino acids: CASSLGQGSSFF.

This clone was seen once. This chain links TRBV3-1 (or the pseudogene TRBV3-2) with TRBJ1-1; D is possibly TRBD1 (5 bases). The CDR3 is made up of 14 amino acids. V lost 4 bases and J 4 bases, leaving 13 bases between the germline ends. In germline, CDR1 is LGHDT, CDR2 YNNKEL (reference sequence). The CDR3: CASSPRQQSTEAFF. The CDR3 DNA reads as TGTGCCAGCAGCCCCCGACAGCAATCCACTGAAGCTTTCTTT.

The J gene is TRBJ2-5, the V gene TRBV7-6; 11 bases map to TRBD2. CDR3 length: 16 residues. Germline V lookup: CDR1 SGHVS, CDR2 FNYEAQ. The V gene end was trimmed by 5 bases and the J gene end by 5 bases; junction bases not matched to a gene: 10. CDR3 DNA sequence: TGTGCCAGCAGCCAGAGGCTAGCGGGGGGCCGGGAGACCCAGTACTTC. Its protein product is CASSQRLAGGRETQYF.

The CDR3 sequence: CASSPQASMKTQYF. The CDR3, as DNA: TGTGCCAGCAGCCCTCAGGCCAGTATGAAGACCCAGTACTTC. The chain links TRBV3-1 (or the pseudogene TRBV3-2) to TRBJ2-5; D gene ambiguous. The CDR3 spans 14 residues. The V and J ends lost 4 bases and 6 bases respectively, with 15 bases between them. Germline V gene data show CDR1 as LGHDT and CDR2 as YNNKEL (reference sequence).

This clone showed up just once. This sequence joins TRBV15 and TRBJ2-7; TRBD1 agrees at 7 bases. Germline V lookup: CDR1 LNHNV, CDR2 YYDKDF (reference sequence). Trimming removed 2 bases from V and 1 base from J; junction bases left unmatched: 5. CDR3 size: 15 residues. Here the CDR3 reads CATSRRLDRSYEQYF. CDR3 bases: TGTGCCACCAGCAGAAGACTGGACAGGTCCTACGAGCAGTACTTC.

The rearrangement joins TRBV10-3 to TRBJ1-2, with D tentatively TRBD1 (5 bases). This CDR3 is built from 15 residues. Trimming removed 0 bases at V and 6 bases at J, with 14 bases between. Germline CDR1 reads ENHRY; CDR2 reads SYGVKD. The CDR3 region is CAISESWGAGDGYTF. In DNA form, the CDR3 reads TGTGCCATCAGTGAGTCATGGGGCGCAGGAGATGGCTACACCTTC.